This TCR beta chain was captured by sequencing in a study of blood T cell repertoires in COVID-19 (dated by TCRdb to the early 2020s). Background on the whole study: Samples covering the acute and convalescent phases of COVID-19 were provided by collaborators in the United States, Italy and Spain. The material from the prospective study consisted of cDNA or gDNA derived from T cells, B-cell-depleted T cells, or PBMCs. Subjects who had been exposed to COVID-19, were actively infected with it, or had recovered from it provided the deeply sampled blood TCRbeta repertoires that made up the dataset. The repertoires were made available in a free public database intended to serve as a resource for research on the immune response to SARS-CoV-2. The samples were drawn from two sources: the first 160 participants of the ongoing ImmuneRACE study, and 1,200 or so subjects contributed by 6 global collaborators. A de-identified subject ID, COVID-19 status, age in years and sex were almost always included in the sample metadata. Where available, HLA class I and class II types were obtained from metadata supplied by the sample provider rather than from assay-based typing. Study-wide conclusions, independent of this receptor: The quantity of clinical and demographic metadata differed by source and by participant and was supplied without curation.

TCRbeta CDR3 regions were amplified from genomic DNA using the immunoSEQ Assay, a bias-controlled multiplex PCR. Regarding the original processing steps: Within the assay, amplification of reference gene primers was used to estimate how many nucleated cells each sample contained. Sequence reads were collapsed and filtered to measure the absolute abundance of every unique TCRbeta CDR3 rearrangement. For each sample, productive Simpson clonality was calculated as the square root of Simpson's diversity index across productive rearrangements. Drawn from immuneACCESS, this table holds only the in-frame rearrangements with V and J called that TCRdb kept. Clones are partly lost; checked studies trace under half to an unresolved V gene and leave the rest unexplained. Clone size and V and J calls were adopted from that table, with D and trimming inferred from the DNA. Counted in this sample were tens of thousands of clones; 85% of them appeared once. Jointly, the top ten make up less than 20% of the sample.

In regard to this clone: It has no known antigen specificity. Base qualities were left out, and no much larger clone turns up one base away.

Each collaborating institution followed its own protocols to collect whole blood in K2EDTA tubes. For TCRbeta analysis, collaborators shipped samples in one of three forms: frozen whole blood, isolated PBMCs, or DNA extracted from either of those sample types. The CDR3 runs 14 amino acids, cysteine and phenylalanine included. This entry keeps only the CDR3 DNA: 42 bases, framed from base 1. Per the germline V gene (reference sequence), MNHEY is the CDR1 and SMNVEV is the CDR2. The junction shows trimming of 3 bases on V and 2 bases on J, and the gene matches do not reach 4 bases of it. The chain was built from TRBV27 and TRBJ2-7, with TRBD1 identical over 7 junction bases. The sample was peripheral blood. The sequence derives from a human donor in a cohort sampled during active COVID-19. CDR3 loop: CASSFGDRTYEQYF. The sequenced DNA is TGTGCCAGCAGTTTCGGGGACAGAACCTACGAGCAGTACTTC.